The clone carrying this T cell receptor beta chain was counted only a few times. Hyperthyroidism had been newly diagnosed in patients aged 18 to 65, and its duration was under 2 months. The study based diagnoses on clinical symptoms, serum thyroxine and TRAb, thyroid ultrasound and orbital computed tomography. Per germline, CDR1 SEHNR and CDR2 FQNEAQ (reference sequence). The CDR3 spans 15 residues. The V end was cut by 7 bases, the J end by 7 bases, with 17 bases between. This sample is part of a study of T cells in Graves' hyperthyroidism and ophthalmopathy. Researchers amplified the TCR beta CDR3 regions from RNA transcripts. Initially, a first-round RT-PCR of the TCR CDR3 employed the HTBI primer set. TCRdb re-called the multiplex PCR reads through MiXCR, storing one row per CDR3 protein. The sample lists roughly 180,000 distinct CDR3 sequences, over 7.5% occurring once.

V is TRBV7-9 and J is TRBJ1-6, with D possibly TRBD1 on 5 matching bases. Sequencing used blood. This sequence originates from a woman in her late teens or twenties with Graves' hyperthyroidism that later progressed to Graves' ophthalmopathy. The CDR3 nucleotides read TGTGCCAGCAACATGGGGGGACGGCCCAATTCACCCCTCCACTTT. Translating gives CASNMGGRPNSPLHF. The whole variable domain, filled in from reference TRBV7-9 and TRBJ1-6, reads DTGVSQNPRHKITKRGQNVTFRCDPISEHNRLYWYRQTLGQGPEFLTYFQNEAQLEKSRLLSDRFSAERPKGSFSTLEIQRTEQGDSAMYLCASNMGGRPNSPLHFGNGTRLTVT.